Below, one T cell receptor (beta chain) is given with its context. Its matching antigen is unknown. CDR3 length: 13 residues. V lost 2 bases to trimming and J lost 2 bases, with 7 bases between them. Germline-derived CDR1 and CDR2 are LGHNA and YSLEER. As processed by the authors: For the immunoSEQ data, sequences were junction-only without quality scores, so filtering differed. Profiled with immunoSEQ multiplex PCR; TCRdb holds only in-frame clones, not every one. V, J and clone size reflect that table, while D and trimming were determined from the DNA. The sample lists fewer than 400,000 clones, approximately 79% occurring once. This entry belongs to a study of shared clonotypes between healthy human individuals. Study overall: Every donor yielded three CD4 naive, three CD4 memory, two CD8 naive and one CD8 memory plate. Study outcomes and limitations: Non-shared clonotypes had lower generation probabilities than clonotypes shared by all four sorted-subset donors. Depth of sequencing was expected to influence donor clonotype sharing.

The specimen sequenced was memory CD4+ T cells sorted from blood. As for subset: CD45RA-negative fraction. This TCR derives from a man aged 30 to 45 in good health. The J gene is TRBJ2-7, the V gene TRBV4-3; D gene uncertain. CDR3 coding DNA: TGCGCCAGCAGCCAAAGCCCAACCTACGAGCAGTACTTC. It specifies CASSQSPTYEQYF.